This entry lists 22 T cell receptor beta chains sequenced from one sample in a study of T cells in Graves' hyperthyroidism and ophthalmopathy (dated by TCRdb to the late 2010s). The method behind the library was multiplex PCR. TCRdb records Illumina HiSeq 2000 as the sequencer. Amplification of TCR beta CDR3 regions was carried out from RNA transcripts. The TCR CDR3 was subjected to a first round of RT-PCR using the HTBI primer set and the Qiagen OneStep RT-PCR kit. Starting from the raw public reads, TCRdb applied fastp trimming at Q25, assembled clones with MiXCR and retained in-frame beta chains. Each entry is one CDR3 protein sequence, shown with its most common DNA and genes. This sample holds hundreds of thousands of distinct CDR3 sequences; just under 20% were observed only once. The ten largest clonotypes hold around 50% of the sample. The sample taken for sequencing was blood. The origin of the receptors is a man in his forties with Graves' ophthalmopathy.

Remarks on this clonotype: This clone may be a read error of a much larger clone one base away. The chain combines TRBV5-1 with TRBJ2-1; TRBD2 might be the D (5 bases). This CDR3 is built from 13 residues. Germline lookup yields CDR1 SGHRS and CDR2 YFSETQ. V dropped 4 bases and J dropped 6 bases, with 11 bases sitting between them. CDR3 nucleotide sequence: TGCGCCAGCAGCGAGGGAACCTGCAATGAGCAGTTCTTC. It codes for CASSEGTCNEQFF.

This clonotype has more than one count but fewer than ten. The rearrangement uses TRBV6-2 or TRBV6-3 and TRBJ2-2; 7 bases match TRBD1. Per the germline V gene, CDR1 is MNHEY and CDR2 is SVGEGT. CDR3 length: 19 amino acids. V lost 9 bases and J lost 1; bases outside the gene matches: 20. CDR3 amino acids: CASTGTAYTGSKNTGELFF. CDR3 sequence (DNA): TGTGCCAGTACCGGGACAGCATATACCGGGTCCAAGAACACCGGGGAGCTGTTTTTT.

This clonotype was recorded a few times. The V gene is TRBV27, the J gene TRBJ2-1; 12 nucleotides match TRBD2. The CDR3 extends over 16 amino acids. The germline V gene has CDR1 MNHEY and CDR2 SMNVEV (reference sequence). The V segment lost 6 bases and the J segment 8 bases; nucleotides outside the gene matches: 11. In nucleotides, the CDR3 is TGTGCCAGCAGCACTCGACTAGCGGGAGATGTCCATGAGCAGTTCTTC. Translation gives CASSTRLAGDVHEQFF.

This clonotype was observed many times. The chain is built from TRBV11-2 and TRBJ2-7; D gene uncertain. Trimming left V 2 bases short and J 0 bases short, with 5 bases between. CDR1 SGHAT and CDR2 FQNNGV come from the germline V gene. The CDR3 totals 13 residues. The CDR3 DNA sequence: TGTGCCAGCAGCTTACATAGCTCCTACGAGCAGTACTTC. Amino acids: CASSLHSSYEQYF.

The chain joins TRBV29-1 to TRBJ1-2, with a possible D match to TRBD1 (5 bases). Trimming shortened V by 6 bases and J by 2 bases, and 13 bases separated the two germline ends. CDR3 length: 13 residues. Germline V CDR1 and CDR2: SQVTM, ANQGSEA. The CDR3 is CSVDLDSNYGYTF. The CDR3 DNA sequence: TGCAGCGTCGATCTAGACAGCAACTATGGCTACACCTTC. Full variable domain (remainder filled in from reference TRBV29-1 and TRBJ1-2): SAVISQKPSRDICQRGTSLTIQCQVDSQVTMMFWYRQQPGQSLTLIATANQGSEATYESGFVIDKFPISRPNLTFSTLTVSNMSPEDSSIYLCSVDLDSNYGYTFGSGTRLTVV.

This clonotype was counted many times. The V gene is TRBV12-3 or TRBV12-4, the J gene TRBJ1-1; 7 positions match TRBD1. The CDR3 is 13 residues long. Losses at the gene ends were 3 bases for V and 5 bases for J; bases not matched to a gene: 3. The CDR3 loop reads CASSFTGATEAFF. The CDR3 nucleotides are TGTGCCAGCAGTTTCACAGGGGCAACTGAAGCTTTCTTT.

This clonotype was counted at least ten times. The J gene is TRBJ2-1, the V gene TRBV20-1; TRBD2 matches 9 bases. Per germline, CDR1 DFQATT and CDR2 SNEGSKA (reference sequence). The junction had 8 bases not matched to a gene; V was cut back by 4 bases and J by 4 bases. The CDR3 totals 15 residues. The CDR3 nucleotides read TGCAGTGCTAACCTTGGGACTAGCAGTTACAATGAGCAGTTCTTC. It encodes CSANLGTSSYNEQFF.

This clonotype was found a few times. The CDR3 sequence is CASTPLWLAGTLSYNEQFF. The CDR3 DNA is TGTGCCAGCACCCCGCTTTGGCTAGCGGGCACCCTCTCCTACAATGAGCAGTTCTTC. The gene calls are TRBV6-2 or TRBV6-3 and TRBJ2-1, with 8 bases lining up with TRBD2. CDR1 is MNHEY, CDR2 SVGEGT, per germline. The CDR3 length is 19 residues. V shed 7 bases, J shed 0 bases, and the junction held 17 bases outside the gene matches.

There are a few counts of this clonotype. V gene TRBV11-2 combines with J gene TRBJ2-3, with D unclear. This CDR3 is built from 16 residues. Looked up from germline, CDR1 is SGHAT and CDR2 is FQNNGV. Between the trimmed V and J ends, which lost 3 bases and 0 bases, there was a span of 13 bases. The chain's CDR3 is CASSFRPGVSTDTQYF. CDR3 coding DNA: TGTGCCAGCAGCTTTCGCCCCGGCGTTAGCACAGATACGCAGTATTTT.

This clonotype was seen repeatedly, ten times or more. The rearrangement joins TRBV6-1 to TRBJ2-5, with 10 bases fitting TRBD2. The length of the CDR3 is 16 residues. Germline V gene sequence: CDR1 MNHNS, CDR2 SASEGT. The ends lost 7 bases at V and 2 bases at J; junction bases unmatched: 10. CDR3 in amino acids: CASTTNPSGRQETQYF. The CDR3 bases are TGTGCCAGCACCACTAACCCTAGCGGGAGACAAGAGACCCAGTACTTC.

This clonotype was seen a few times. The J gene is TRBJ2-3, the V gene TRBV10-3; the match to TRBD2 covers 8 bases. J gave up 4 bases and V 4 bases, and 13 bases lay outside the gene matches. Germline lookup yields CDR1 ENHRY and CDR2 SYGVKD. The CDR3 totals 17 residues. CDR3 region: CAISAGSPGLGADTQYF. In nucleotides, the CDR3 is TGTGCCATCAGTGCGGGCTCCCCGGGACTAGGGGCAGATACGCAGTATTTT.

This clonotype was found once. The rearrangement links TRBV7-8 to TRBJ2-1; 15 positions agree with TRBD2. The germline CDR1 and CDR2 sequences are SGHVS and FQNEAQ. This CDR3 has 19 amino acids. Trimming cost V 1 base and J 7 bases; bases outside gene matches: 11. The CDR3 sequence is CASSLDVRTSGRAANEQFF. The CDR3 nucleotides read TGTGCCAGCAGCTTAGATGTAAGGACTAGCGGGAGGGCTGCGAATGAGCAGTTCTTC.

A remark on this clonotype: Since a much larger clone is just one base distant, this may be a read error. Because the CDR3 is missing its conserved closing phenylalanine or tryptophan, this is likely a read error. V and J are TRBV12-3 or TRBV12-4 and TRBJ1-6; D is unclear. Between the trimmed V and J ends, which lost 5 bases and 8 bases, there was a span of 13 bases. This CDR3 region has 14 residues. The CDR3 spells CASSPAWGYSPLHS. In DNA form, the CDR3 reads TGTGCCAGCAGTCCCGCATGGGGTTATTCACCCCTCCACTCT.

Here the CDR3 DNA reads TGCAGTGCAAAGGCCCCTAGCACAGATACGCAGTATTTT. As protein: CSAKAPSTDTQYF. This chain connects TRBV20-1 to TRBJ2-3; D is uncertain. V lost 6 bases, J lost 0 bases, and 10 bases lay in between. The CDR3 length is 13 residues. The germline V gene encodes CDR1 DFQATT and CDR2 SNEGSKA (reference sequence).

The chain combines TRBV29-1 with TRBJ2-3, with a weak D call TRBD1 (5 bases). V lost 6 bases to trimming and J lost 0 bases, with 13 bases between them. CDR3 length: 14 amino acids. CDR1 is SQVTM, CDR2 ANQGSEA, per germline. The CDR3 sequence is CSVTTGSSTDTQYF. In DNA form, the CDR3 reads TGCAGCGTGACAACAGGATCTAGCACAGATACGCAGTATTTT.

This clonotype occurred many times. The DNA for the CDR3 is TGCAGTGCAGCGGACCGGTCCAACTACGAGCAGTACTTC. Protein sequence: CSAADRSNYEQYF. The chain links TRBV20-1 to TRBJ2-7; the D gene is possibly TRBD2 (5 bases). The CDR3 has 13 amino acids. V lost 6 bases and J lost 3, with 15 bases in between. Germline assignment: CDR1 DFQATT and CDR2 SNEGSKA (reference sequence).

This clonotype appeared a few times. This chain links TRBV9 with TRBJ1-2, with 8 bases identical to TRBD1. The germline V gene encodes CDR1 SGDLS and CDR2 YYNGEE. The V segment lost 4 bases and the J segment 4 bases; nucleotides outside the gene matches: 12. CDR3 length equals 16 residues. The CDR3 here is CASSPSDRGFGYGYTF. CDR3 bases: TGTGCCAGCAGCCCCTCAGACAGGGGTTTTGGCTATGGCTACACCTTC.

This clonotype was found a few times. This chain links TRBV5-1 with TRBJ1-3; D remains ambiguous. CDR1 is SGHRS and CDR2 is YFSETQ in the germline V gene. Deletions cut 0 bases from V and 0 bases from J, with 13 bases between. The CDR3 contains 17 residues. The CDR3 spells CASSLEPAATSGNTIYF. CDR3 DNA sequence: TGCGCCAGCAGCTTGGAGCCGGCCGCCACCTCTGGAAACACCATATATTTT.

The table lists this clonotype with many counts. The chain carries TRBV7-2 and TRBJ2-3; no reliable D call. Looked up from germline, CDR1 is SGHTA and CDR2 is FQGNSA. The CDR3 sequence is 14 residues long. The V gene lost 5 bases and the J gene lost 1 base, with 10 bases spanning the gap. This chain's CDR3 is CASSPALGTDTQYF. The CDR3 nucleotides read TGTGCCAGCAGCCCCGCGCTGGGCACAGATACGCAGTATTTT. The full variable domain, in which reference TRBV7-2 and TRBJ2-3 provide the parts outside the CDR3, is GAGVSQSPSNKVTEKGKDVELRCDPISGHTALYWYRQSLGQGLEFLIYFQGNSAPDKSGLPSDRFSAERTGGSVSTLTIQRTQQEDSAVYLCASSPALGTDTQYFGPGTRLTVL.

This clonotype was detected many times. J is TRBJ1-2 and V is TRBV6-2 or TRBV6-3, with D uncertain. Germline values: CDR1 MNHEY, CDR2 SVGEGT. This CDR3 region has 13 residues. V lost 6 bases, J lost 6 bases, and 14 bases lay in between. The CDR3 region is CASSERVLDGYTF. CDR3 sequence (DNA): TGTGCCAGCAGCGAAAGGGTACTGGATGGCTACACCTTC.

Only a few counts were recorded for this clonotype. V usage is TRBV15 and J usage is TRBJ1-4, with 7 bases that match TRBD1. V shed 0 bases, J shed 10 bases, and the junction held 17 bases outside the gene matches. The CDR3 spans 18 residues. Germline loops: CDR1 LNHNV, CDR2 YYDKDF (reference sequence). The CDR3: CATSRDGVGRESGGKLFF. The CDR3, as DNA: TGTGCCACCAGCAGAGATGGGGTTGGACGGGAATCAGGGGGAAAACTGTTTTTT.

The chain employs TRBV6-1 and TRBJ2-1; TRBD2 agrees at 11 bases. Losses at the gene ends were 5 bases for V and 8 bases for J; bases not matched to a gene: 17. Germline values: CDR1 MNHNS, CDR2 SASEGT. The CDR3 is 18 amino acids. CDR3 in DNA: TGTGCCAGCAGTTCCCTAACTAGCGGGGGACATCGGTACGATGAGCAGTTCTTC. Translating gives CASSSLTSGGHRYDEQFF.